What follows are 2 T cell receptor beta chains derived from one specimen sequenced in a study of blood T cell repertoires in COVID-19. The table came from immunoSEQ multiplex PCR; TCRdb's copy has only in-frame clones and leaves some out. The repertoire has roughly 500,000 clones, 70% to 90% of them found once; the top ten carry 3.2%. The sequenced sample was peripheral blood. The receptors come from a human donor in a cohort sampled during active COVID-19.

The chain links TRBV29-1 to TRBJ2-5; 8 nucleotides agree with TRBD1. The germline gives CDR1 SQVTM, CDR2 ANQGSEA. V dropped 4 bases and J dropped 7; count of bases not matched to a gene: 17. The CDR3 is 16 amino acids. The CDR3 DNA reads as TGCAGCGTTGTGCCATTCCCGGGACAGGATCCCGGGACCCAGTACTTC. Its translation is CSVVPFPGQDPGTQYF.

This clone appeared a few times. This chain connects TRBV5-1 to TRBJ1-1; D may be TRBD1 (5 bases). This CDR3 comprises 15 residues. Deletions cut 4 bases from V and 0 bases from J, with 13 bases between. CDR1 is SGHRS, CDR2 YFSETQ, per germline. CDR3 in amino acids: CASSPDLGLNTEAFF. Here the CDR3 DNA reads TGCGCCAGCAGCCCGGACCTGGGGCTGAACACTGAAGCTTTCTTT.